This T cell receptor beta chain originates from a study of T cell responses to AZD1222 COVID-19 vaccine. Study-level information: Doses given second, at about 4 or about 12 weeks, were pooled.

The repertoire was sequenced with immunoSEQ multiplex PCR; TCRdb's copy has only in-frame clones and lacks some. The table includes about 150,000 clones, more than 85% detected once. On this clone: Antigen specificity is unknown.

The CDR3 extends over 14 amino acids. The germline V gene has CDR1 SGHNT and CDR2 YYREEE (reference sequence). V was pared by 0 bases and J by 5 bases, with 11 bases between. Notes on the study in general: The study identified only a handful of AZD1222 recipients as seropositive at baseline. There were mostly white British donors and more females than males, and clonal diversity was possibly underestimated. Unmutated regions of variants are reportedly targeted by nearly half of spike-specific TCRs.

The sample in question was peripheral blood, obtained on day 0 of AZD1222 vaccination. V and J are TRBV5-4 and TRBJ2-5, with D perhaps matching TRBD2 (7 bases). This sequence was found in an adult in good health. CDR3 sequence: CASSLVGGAETQYF. The CDR3 DNA reads as TGTGCCAGCAGCTTGGTAGGGGGGGCCGAGACCCAGTACTTC.